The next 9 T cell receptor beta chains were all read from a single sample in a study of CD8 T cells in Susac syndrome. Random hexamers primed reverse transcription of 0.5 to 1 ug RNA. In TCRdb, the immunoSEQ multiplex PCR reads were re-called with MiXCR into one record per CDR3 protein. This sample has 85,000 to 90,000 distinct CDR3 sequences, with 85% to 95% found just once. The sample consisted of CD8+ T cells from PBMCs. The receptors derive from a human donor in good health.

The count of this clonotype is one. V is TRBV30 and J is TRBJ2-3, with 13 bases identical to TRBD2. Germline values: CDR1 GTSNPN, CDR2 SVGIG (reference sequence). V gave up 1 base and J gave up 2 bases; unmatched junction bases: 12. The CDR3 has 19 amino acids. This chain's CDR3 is CAWSAGLAGISPYTDTQYF. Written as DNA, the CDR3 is TGTGCCTGGAGTGCGGGACTAGCGGGGATATCCCCCTACACAGATACGCAGTATTTT. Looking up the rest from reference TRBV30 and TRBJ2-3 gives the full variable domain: SQTIHQWPATLVQPVGSPLSLECTVEGTSNPNLYWYRQAAGRGLQLLFYSVGIGQISSEVPQNLSASRPQDRQFILSSKKLLLSDSGFYLCAWSAGLAGISPYTDTQYFGPGTRLTVL.

CDR3 residues: CASSHIWEGTGQPQHF. CDR3 bases: TGTGCCAGCTCCCACATTTGGGAGGGAACGGGACAGCCCCAGCATTTT. J is TRBJ1-5 and V is TRBV18; D not resolved. V was trimmed by 6 bases and J by 7 bases, leaving 22 bases between them. There are 16 residues in the CDR3. The germline V gene encodes CDR1 KGHSH and CDR2 LQKENI.

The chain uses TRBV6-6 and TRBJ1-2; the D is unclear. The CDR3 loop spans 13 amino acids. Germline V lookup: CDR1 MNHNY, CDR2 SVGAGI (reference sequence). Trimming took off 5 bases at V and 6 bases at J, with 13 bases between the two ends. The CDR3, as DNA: TGTGCCAGCAGTCCCTCGGAGGATGATGGCTACACCTTC. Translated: CASSPSEDDGYTF.

In DNA, the CDR3 is TGTGCCATCAGTGAGGCCTACGAGCAGTACTTC. Translated, it gives CAISEAYEQYF. The chain couples TRBV10-3 to TRBJ2-7; D not resolved. Germline V gene sequence: CDR1 ENHRY, CDR2 SYGVKD. This CDR3 comprises 11 residues. V dropped 2 bases and J dropped 2 bases, with 1 base sitting between them.

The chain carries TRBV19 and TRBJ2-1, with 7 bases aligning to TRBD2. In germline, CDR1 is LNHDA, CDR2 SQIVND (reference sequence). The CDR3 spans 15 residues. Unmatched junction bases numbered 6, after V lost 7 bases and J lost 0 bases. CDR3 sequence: CASTLGLNSYNEQFF. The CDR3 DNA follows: TGTGCCAGTACCCTGGGACTAAACTCCTACAATGAGCAGTTCTTC.

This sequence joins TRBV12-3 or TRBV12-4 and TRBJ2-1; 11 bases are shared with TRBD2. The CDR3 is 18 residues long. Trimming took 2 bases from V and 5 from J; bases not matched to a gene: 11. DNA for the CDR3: TGTGCCAGCAGTTTATGGGGAGAGGTAGCGGGGGGGCACAATGAGCAGTTCTTC. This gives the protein CASSLWGEVAGGHNEQFF.

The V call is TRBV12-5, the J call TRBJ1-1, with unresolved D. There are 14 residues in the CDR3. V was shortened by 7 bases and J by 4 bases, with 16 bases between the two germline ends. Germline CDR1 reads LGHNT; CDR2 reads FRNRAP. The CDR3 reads CASAAGVVGTEAFF. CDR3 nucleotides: TGTGCTAGTGCCGCCGGGGTCGTAGGCACTGAAGCTTTCTTT.

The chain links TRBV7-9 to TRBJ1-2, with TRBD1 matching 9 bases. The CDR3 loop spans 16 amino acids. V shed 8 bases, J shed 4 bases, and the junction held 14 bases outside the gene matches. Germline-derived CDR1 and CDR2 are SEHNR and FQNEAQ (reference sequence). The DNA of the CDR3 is TGTGCCAGCTCCGGGACAGGGATTAAGAGCCTCTATGGCTACACCTTC. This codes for CASSGTGIKSLYGYTF.

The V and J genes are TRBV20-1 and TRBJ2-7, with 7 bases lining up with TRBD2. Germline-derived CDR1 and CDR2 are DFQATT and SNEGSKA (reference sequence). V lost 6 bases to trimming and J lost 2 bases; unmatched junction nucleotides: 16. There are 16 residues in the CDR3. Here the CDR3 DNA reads TGCAGTGCATCGCCTGCCAGGCTAGCGGCGACCTACGAGCAGTACTTC. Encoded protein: CSASPARLAATYEQYF.